This TCR beta chain comes out of a study of beta chain features in type 1 diabetes. The study, taken as a whole, reports: Moderate yet significant TCRB CDR3 shortening was seen in Type 1 diabetes patients in all four CD4+ subsets.

In its sample, this clone was seen a few times. Its target is unknown. Trimming stripped 1 base from V and 3 bases from J, with 11 bases between. Germline CDR1 SGHRS, CDR2 YFSETQ. The CDR3 is 14 amino acids. What was sequenced were expressed TCRB transcripts, since all of the isolated RNA had been reverse transcribed. Profiled with immunoSEQ multiplex PCR; TCRdb holds only in-frame clones, not every one. The sample yields under 400,000 clones, 12% to 15% seen once. The rearrangement joins TRBV5-1 to TRBJ2-7, with a tentative D call TRBD1 (5 bases). The sequenced material came from central memory CD4+ T cells from blood. The clonotype comes from a man in his thirties or forties in good health. CDR3 protein: CASSLNQGIYEQYF. CDR3 bases: TGCGCCAGCAGCTTGAATCAGGGAATCTACGAGCAGTACTTC.